This T cell receptor (beta chain) was sequenced for a study of CD8 T cells in ankylosing spondylitis. Points from the study as a whole: Blood from ankylosing spondylitis patients appeared to carry a characteristic roughly eight-variant TCR beta motif. Significant enrichment of disease-linked clones was reportedly seen in matched ankylosing spondylitis synovial fluid.

The CDR3 has 15 residues. V shed 5 bases and J shed 0 bases, with 10 bases lying between them. The germline V gene has CDR1 MNHEY and CDR2 SVGAGI. In its sample, this clonotype was seen many times. Antigen: not known. Each TCR beta library was made by quantitative 5'-RACE that incorporated molecular barcodes. A single record per CDR3 protein comes from TCRdb applying MiXCR to the 5' RACE reads. Counted here are 150,000 to 200,000 distinct CDR3 sequences, around a sixth occurring once; the ten biggest clones make up more than 3.5%. Sequenced sample: blood, either unsorted or a sorted T cell fraction (not recorded which). The chain links TRBV6-5 to TRBJ2-2; D not certain. The source is a male donor between 10 and 30 years old with ankylosing spondylitis or in good health (not recorded which). The CDR3 loop reads CASSLQFANTGELFF. The CDR3, as DNA: TGTGCCAGCAGTCTCCAATTCGCGAACACCGGGGAGCTGTTTTTT.